Detailed here is one T cell receptor beta chain. These data come from a study of blood T cells in healthy people across ages. Alongside a J-beta primer mix, a sample-barcoded 5' primer served in a second PCR lasting about 7 to 12 cycles. TCRdb reanalysed the 5' RACE reads using MiXCR and keeps one entry per CDR3 protein. The data contain 700,000 or so distinct CDR3 sequences, roughly 20% of them singletons. Sequenced input: blood. The sequence was obtained from a man in his 70s in good health.

CDR3 region: CASSKVTGQGEKSSYEQYV. For the CDR3, the DNA is TGTGCCAGCAGCAAAGTGACCGGACAGGGGGAAAAGAGCTCCTACGAGCAGTACGTC. This chain connects TRBV21-1 to TRBJ2-7; the table gives TRBD1 as D, unverified against the DNA. TRBV21-1 is a known pseudogene. The CDR3 runs to 19 residues.